The T cell receptor (beta chain) under discussion was sequenced for a study of technical replicates of blood from several donors. Data came from immunoSEQ multiplex PCR; TCRdb stores just in-frame clones and leaves some out. The data show around 90,000 clones, over 90% seen once. The V and J ends lost 6 bases and 0 bases, in that order; junction bases with no gene match: 3. Germline CDR1 reads SGHDN; CDR2 reads FVKESK. CDR3 length: 14 amino acids. The sequencing input was T cells isolated from PBMCs. This clonotype was sampled from a human donor in good health. The chain recombines TRBV14 with TRBJ1-1, with 8 bases fitting TRBD1. The CDR3 region is CASRQGGMNTEAFF. CDR3 bases: TGTGCCAGCAGACAGGGGGGCATGAACACTGAAGCTTTCTTT.